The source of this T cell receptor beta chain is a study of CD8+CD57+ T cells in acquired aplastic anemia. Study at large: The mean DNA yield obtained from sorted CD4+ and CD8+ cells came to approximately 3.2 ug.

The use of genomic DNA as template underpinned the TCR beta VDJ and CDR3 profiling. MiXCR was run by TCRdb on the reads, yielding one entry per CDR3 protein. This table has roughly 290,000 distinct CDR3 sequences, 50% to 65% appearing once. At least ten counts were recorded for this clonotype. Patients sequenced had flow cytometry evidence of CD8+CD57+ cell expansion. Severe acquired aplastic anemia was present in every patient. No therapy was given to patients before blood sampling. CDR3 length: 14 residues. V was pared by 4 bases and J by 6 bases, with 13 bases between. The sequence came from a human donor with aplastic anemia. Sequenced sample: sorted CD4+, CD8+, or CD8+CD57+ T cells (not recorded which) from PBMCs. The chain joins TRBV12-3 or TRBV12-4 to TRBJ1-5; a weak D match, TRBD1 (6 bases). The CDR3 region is CASSSRQAPQPQHF. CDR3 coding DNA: TGTGCCAGCAGTTCGAGACAGGCGCCTCAGCCCCAGCATTTT.